This T cell receptor (beta chain) came from a study of shared clonotypes between healthy human individuals. Across the whole study: A donor's plate count was three for CD4 naive and three for CD4 memory; CD8 naive had two and CD8 memory one. Whole-study results and caveats: Several donors held about 5.1% of naive CD4 clonotypes in common. Researchers sampled only blood; tissue repertoires likely differ.

The protocol was immunoSEQ multiplex PCR, while the TCRdb copy is restricted to in-frame clones and leaves out a portion. The table records 550,000 to 700,000 clones, about 80% of them present only once. For this clone: Its target is not known.

The germline V gene has CDR1 SGHAT and CDR2 FQNNGV. V was shortened by 7 bases and J by 0 bases, with 16 bases between the two germline ends. The CDR3 contains 16 residues. This clonotype originated in a woman between 25 and 40 years old in good health. The chain uses TRBV11-2 and TRBJ1-3, with D uncertain. Material: memory CD4+ T cells sorted from blood. Specified subset: CD45RA-negative fraction. The CDR3, as DNA: TGTGCCAGCATGGAAAATACCTTGGTCTCTGGAAACACCATATATTTT. Residues: CASMENTLVSGNTIYF.